The entry that follows covers one TCR beta chain sequence. The sample belongs to a study of control samples from healthy donors and cancer patients. Trimming left V 7 bases short and J 6 bases short, with 10 bases between. Per germline, CDR1 SNHLY and CDR2 FYNNEI. The CDR3 is 12 residues long. The repertoire was sequenced with immunoSEQ multiplex PCR; TCRdb's copy has only in-frame clones and lacks some. Listed are 150,000 to 200,000 clones; 2.2% falls within the top ten. Sequences were obtained from blood. V is TRBV2 and J is TRBJ1-5; D possibly corresponds to TRBD1 (6 bases). This sequence originates from a woman in her 30s in good health. In DNA form, the CDR3 reads TGTGCCAGCAACAGGGCTAGTCAGCCCCAGCATTTT. It translates to CASNRASQPQHF.